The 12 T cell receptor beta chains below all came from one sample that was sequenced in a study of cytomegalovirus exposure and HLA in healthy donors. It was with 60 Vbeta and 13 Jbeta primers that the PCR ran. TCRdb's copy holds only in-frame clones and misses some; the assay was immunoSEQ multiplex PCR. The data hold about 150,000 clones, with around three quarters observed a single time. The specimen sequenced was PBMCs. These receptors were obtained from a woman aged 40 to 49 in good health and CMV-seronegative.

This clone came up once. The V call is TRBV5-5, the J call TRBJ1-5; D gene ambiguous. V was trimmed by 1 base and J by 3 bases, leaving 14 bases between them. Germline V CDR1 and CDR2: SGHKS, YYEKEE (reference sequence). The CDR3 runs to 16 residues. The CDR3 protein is CASSLIGTVFNQPQHF. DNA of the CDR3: TGTGCCAGCAGCTTGATTGGTACGGTCTTCAATCAGCCCCAGCATTTT.

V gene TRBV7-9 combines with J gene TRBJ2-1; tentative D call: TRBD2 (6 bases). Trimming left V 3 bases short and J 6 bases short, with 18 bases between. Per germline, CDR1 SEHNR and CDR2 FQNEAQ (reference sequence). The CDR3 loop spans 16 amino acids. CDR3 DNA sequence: TGTGCCAGCAGCTTTGTCGTGCTCCGGCGGGGCAATGAGCAGTTCTTC. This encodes CASSFVVLRRGNEQFF.

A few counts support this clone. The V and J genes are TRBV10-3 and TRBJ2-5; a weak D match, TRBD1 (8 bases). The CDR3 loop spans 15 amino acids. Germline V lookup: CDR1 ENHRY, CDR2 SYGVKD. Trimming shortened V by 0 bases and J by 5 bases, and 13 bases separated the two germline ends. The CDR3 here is CAISESGQGGETQYF. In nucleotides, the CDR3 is TGTGCCATCAGTGAGTCTGGACAGGGAGGGGAGACCCAGTACTTC.

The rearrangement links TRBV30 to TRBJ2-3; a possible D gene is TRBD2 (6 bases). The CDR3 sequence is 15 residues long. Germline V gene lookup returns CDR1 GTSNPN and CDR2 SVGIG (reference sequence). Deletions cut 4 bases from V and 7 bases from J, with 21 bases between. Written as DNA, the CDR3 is TGTGCCTGGACCGGTACTAGCATCTACCCAAATACGCAGTATTTT. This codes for CAWTGTSIYPNTQYF.

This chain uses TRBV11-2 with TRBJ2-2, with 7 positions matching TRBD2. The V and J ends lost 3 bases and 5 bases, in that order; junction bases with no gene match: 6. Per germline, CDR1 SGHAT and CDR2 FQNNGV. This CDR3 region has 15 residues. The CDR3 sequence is CASSLIAGSTGELFF. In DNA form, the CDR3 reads TGTGCCAGCAGCTTGATAGCGGGTTCGACCGGGGAGCTGTTTTTT.

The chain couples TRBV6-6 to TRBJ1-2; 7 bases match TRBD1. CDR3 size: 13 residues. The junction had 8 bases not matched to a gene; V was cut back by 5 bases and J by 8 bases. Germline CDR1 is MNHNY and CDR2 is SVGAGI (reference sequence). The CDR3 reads CASSPTGSDGYTF. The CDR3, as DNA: TGTGCCAGCAGTCCGACAGGGTCCGACGGCTACACCTTC.

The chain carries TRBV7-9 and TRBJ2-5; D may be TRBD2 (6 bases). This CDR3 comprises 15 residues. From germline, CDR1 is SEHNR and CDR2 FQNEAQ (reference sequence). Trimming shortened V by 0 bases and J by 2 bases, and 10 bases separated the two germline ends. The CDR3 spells CASSLALLAQETQYF. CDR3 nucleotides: TGTGCCAGCAGCTTAGCGCTGCTAGCGCAAGAGACCCAGTACTTC. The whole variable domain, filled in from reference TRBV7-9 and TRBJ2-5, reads DTGVSQNPRHKITKRGQNVTFRCDPISEHNRLYWYRQTLGQGPEFLTYFQNEAQLEKSRLLSDRFSAERPKGSFSTLEIQRTEQGDSAMYLCASSLALLAQETQYFGPGTRLLVL.

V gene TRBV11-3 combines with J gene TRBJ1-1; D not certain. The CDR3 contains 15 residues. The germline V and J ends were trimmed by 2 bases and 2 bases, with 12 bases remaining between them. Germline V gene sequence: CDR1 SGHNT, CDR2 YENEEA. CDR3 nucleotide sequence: TGTGCCAGCAGCTTAATCCCCCTACTAAACACTGAAGCTTTCTTT. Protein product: CASSLIPLLNTEAFF.

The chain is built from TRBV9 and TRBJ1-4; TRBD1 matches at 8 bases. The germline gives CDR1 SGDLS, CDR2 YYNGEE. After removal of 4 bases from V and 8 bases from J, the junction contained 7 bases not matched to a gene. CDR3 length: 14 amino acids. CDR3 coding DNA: TGTGCCAGCAGCCCAGAGACAGGGGTGGAAAAACTGTTTTTT. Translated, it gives CASSPETGVEKLFF.

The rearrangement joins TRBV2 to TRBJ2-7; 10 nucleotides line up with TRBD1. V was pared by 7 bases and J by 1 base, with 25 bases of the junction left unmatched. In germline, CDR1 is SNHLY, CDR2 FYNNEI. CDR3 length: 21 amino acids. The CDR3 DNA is TGTGCCAGCACTATCGTCAGACCCGGGACAGGGGAAAAGTGGGGTTCCTACGAGCAGTACTTC. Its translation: CASTIVRPGTGEKWGSYEQYF.

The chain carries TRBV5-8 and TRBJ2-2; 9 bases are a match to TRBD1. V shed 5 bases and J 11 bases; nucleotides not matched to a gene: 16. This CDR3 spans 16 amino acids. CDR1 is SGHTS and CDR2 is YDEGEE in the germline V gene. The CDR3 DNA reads TGTGCCAGCAGTTCCAGATGGGGACAGGGAGCTAGAGAGCTGTTTTTT. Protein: CASSSRWGQGARELFF.

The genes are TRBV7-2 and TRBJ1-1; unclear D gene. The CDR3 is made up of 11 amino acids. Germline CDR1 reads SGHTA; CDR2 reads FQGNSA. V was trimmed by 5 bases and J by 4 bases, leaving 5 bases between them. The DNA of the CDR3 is TGTGCCAGCAGCCTTTTCACTGAAGCTTTCTTT. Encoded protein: CASSLFTEAFF.